The 3 T cell receptor beta chains below come from one sample, sequenced in a study of blood T cell repertoires in COVID-19. Assay: immunoSEQ multiplex PCR; the TCRdb copy retains only in-frame clones and omits some. The sample consists of approximately 140,000 clones, approximately 80% of them appearing once. Input material: peripheral blood. The receptors shown here come from a human donor in a cohort sampled during active COVID-19.

The J gene is TRBJ2-1, the V gene TRBV7-9; 10 positions agree with TRBD2. From germline, CDR1 is SEHNR and CDR2 FQNEAQ (reference sequence). This CDR3 is built from 18 residues. Losses at the gene ends were 6 bases for V and 4 bases for J; bases not matched to a gene: 15. DNA of the CDR3: TGTGCCAGCAGTTCCAGGACTAGCGGACCAGAGTGGTACAATGAGCAGTTCTTC. This codes for CASSSRTSGPEWYNEQFF.

This clone appeared a single time. The chain has TRBV19 and TRBJ1-2; 12 nucleotides line up with TRBD1. The junction had 7 bases not matched to a gene; V was cut back by 6 bases and J by 8 bases. The CDR3 is made up of 14 amino acids. Germline CDR1 is LNHDA and CDR2 is SQIVND (reference sequence). The CDR3 reads CASRPGQGAEGYTF. The CDR3 DNA follows: TGTGCCAGTAGACCGGGACAGGGGGCCGAGGGCTACACCTTC.

This sequence joins TRBV5-1 and TRBJ1-1; 9 bases match TRBD1. The CDR3 length is 15 residues. Germline CDR1 and CDR2: SGHRS and YFSETQ. V lost 6 bases, J lost 3 bases, and 9 bases stayed unmatched. The CDR3 spells CASKNTGTGYTEAFF. CDR3 in DNA: TGCGCCAGCAAAAATACCGGGACAGGGTACACTGAAGCTTTCTTT.